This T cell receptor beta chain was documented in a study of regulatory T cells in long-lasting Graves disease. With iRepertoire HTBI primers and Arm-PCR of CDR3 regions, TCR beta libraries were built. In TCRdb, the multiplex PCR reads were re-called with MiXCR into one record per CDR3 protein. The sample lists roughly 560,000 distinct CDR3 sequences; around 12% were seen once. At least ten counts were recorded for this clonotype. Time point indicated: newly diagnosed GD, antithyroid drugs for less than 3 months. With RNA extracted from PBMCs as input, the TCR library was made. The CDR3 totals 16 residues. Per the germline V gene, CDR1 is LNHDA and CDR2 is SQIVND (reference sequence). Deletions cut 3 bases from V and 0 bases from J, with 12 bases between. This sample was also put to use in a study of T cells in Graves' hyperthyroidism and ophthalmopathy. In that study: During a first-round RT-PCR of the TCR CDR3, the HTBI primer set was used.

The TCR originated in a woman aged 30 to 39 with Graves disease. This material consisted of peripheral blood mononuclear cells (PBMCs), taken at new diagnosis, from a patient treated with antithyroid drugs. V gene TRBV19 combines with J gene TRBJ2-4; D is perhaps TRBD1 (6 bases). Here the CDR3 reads CASSIGTFLAKNIQYF. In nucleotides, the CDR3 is TGTGCCAGTAGTATCGGGACATTTTTAGCCAAAAACATTCAGTACTTC.